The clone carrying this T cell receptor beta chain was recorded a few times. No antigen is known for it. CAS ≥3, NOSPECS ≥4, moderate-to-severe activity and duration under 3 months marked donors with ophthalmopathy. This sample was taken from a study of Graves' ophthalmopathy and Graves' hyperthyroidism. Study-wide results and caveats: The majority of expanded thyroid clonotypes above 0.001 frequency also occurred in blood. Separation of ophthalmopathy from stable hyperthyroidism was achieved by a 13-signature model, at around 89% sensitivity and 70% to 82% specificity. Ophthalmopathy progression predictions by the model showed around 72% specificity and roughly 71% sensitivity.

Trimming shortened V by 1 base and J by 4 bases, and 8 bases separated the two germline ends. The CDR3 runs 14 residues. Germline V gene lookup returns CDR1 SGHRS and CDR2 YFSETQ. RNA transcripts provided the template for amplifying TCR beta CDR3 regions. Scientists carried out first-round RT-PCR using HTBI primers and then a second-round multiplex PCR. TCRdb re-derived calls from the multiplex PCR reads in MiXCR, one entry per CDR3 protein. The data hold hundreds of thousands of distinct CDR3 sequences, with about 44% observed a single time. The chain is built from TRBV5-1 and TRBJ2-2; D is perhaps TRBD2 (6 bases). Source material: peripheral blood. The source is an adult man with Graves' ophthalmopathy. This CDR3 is CASSLTSRTGELFF. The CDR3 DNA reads TGCGCCAGCAGCTTGACTAGCCGCACCGGGGAGCTGTTTTTT.